What follows are 21 T cell receptor beta chains derived from one specimen sequenced in a study of control samples from healthy donors and cancer patients. Generated by immunoSEQ multiplex PCR, the TCRdb table keeps only in-frame clones and is missing some. The table has some 140,000 clones, about 94% seen once; the top ten hold around 6.1%. Sample: blood. The source is a man between 40 and 49 years old in good health.

V gene TRBV27 combines with J gene TRBJ1-2, with D possibly being TRBD1 (6 bases). Germline V gene sequence: CDR1 MNHEY, CDR2 SMNVEV (reference sequence). The CDR3 sequence is 12 residues long. Trimming stripped 5 bases from V and 8 bases from J, with 12 bases between. The CDR3 DNA reads TGTGCCAGCAGTACAGGGATTGGGGGCTACACCTTC. This encodes CASSTGIGGYTF.

This chain links TRBV27 with TRBJ1-2; 9 positions agree with TRBD1. CDR3 length equals 14 residues. The V gene's germline CDR1 is MNHEY and CDR2 SMNVEV (reference sequence). V lost 5 bases and J lost 4; bases outside the gene matches: 5. The CDR3 nucleotides read TGTGCCAGCAGTCGCACAGGGGGCGCCTATGGCTACACCTTC. Translating gives CASSRTGGAYGYTF.

The rearrangement joins TRBV6-5 to TRBJ1-1; tentatively, D is TRBD1 (6 bases). This CDR3 comprises 13 residues. Germline V gene lookup returns CDR1 MNHEY and CDR2 SVGAGI. The germline V and J ends were trimmed by 8 bases and 7 bases, with 17 bases remaining between them. The CDR3 is CASGRQEMSEAFF. The CDR3 region has the DNA TGTGCCAGCGGCAGACAGGAGATGAGTGAAGCTTTCTTT.

V is TRBV7-9 and J is TRBJ1-1; 9 positions agree with TRBD1. Germline-derived CDR1 and CDR2 are SEHNR and FQNEAQ (reference sequence). V was clipped by 4 bases and J by 4 bases; unmatched bases: 7. The CDR3 is 15 amino acids. The CDR3 nucleotides read TGTGCCAGCAGCTCACTTACAGGGGGCATCACTGAAGCTTTCTTT. Its protein is CASSSLTGGITEAFF.

The gene calls are TRBV11-2 and TRBJ1-2; TRBD1 might be the D (5 bases). This CDR3 has 12 residues. In germline, CDR1 is SGHAT, CDR2 FQNNGV. The V end was cut by 8 bases, the J end by 8 bases, with 15 bases between. CDR3 in amino acids: CASEGPRRGYTF. CDR3 coding DNA: TGTGCCAGCGAGGGACCCCGTCGAGGCTACACCTTC.

The chain couples TRBV6-5 to TRBJ2-1, with D maybe TRBD1 (6 bases). CDR1 is MNHEY, CDR2 SVGAGI, per germline. This CDR3 has 15 residues. Trimming stripped 4 bases from V and 0 bases from J, with 10 bases between. The CDR3 region has the DNA TGTGCCAGCAGTTTCGACAGGAGCTCCTACAATGAGCAGTTCTTC. It is translated as CASSFDRSSYNEQFF.

The V and J genes are TRBV29-1 and TRBJ1-1, with 10 bases fitting TRBD1. CDR3 length: 12 residues. Germline CDR1 SQVTM, CDR2 ANQGSEA. V trimming: 5 bases; J trimming: 5 bases; junction bases outside the gene matches: 2. The CDR3 region is CSVRDRGTEAFF. The DNA of the CDR3 is TGCAGCGTTCGGGACAGGGGAACTGAAGCTTTCTTT.

The rearrangement joins TRBV6-5 to TRBJ1-1, with 9 bases fitting TRBD1. The CDR3 is 15 residues long. The V segment lost 2 bases and the J segment 5 bases; nucleotides outside the gene matches: 6. Germline V gene lookup returns CDR1 MNHEY and CDR2 SVGAGI. The CDR3 region is CASSYGGQGETEAFF. CDR3 sequence (DNA): TGTGCCAGCAGTTACGGGGGACAGGGAGAGACTGAAGCTTTCTTT.

The J gene is TRBJ1-1, the V gene TRBV5-1; the match to TRBD1 covers 7 bases. CDR3 length: 13 amino acids. J was trimmed by 4 bases and V by 2 bases; bases with no gene match: 2. Germline CDR1 reads SGHRS; CDR2 reads YFSETQ. As DNA, the CDR3 is TGCGCCAGCAGCTTAGAGGGGGCCACTGAAGCTTTCTTT. Amino acid sequence: CASSLEGATEAFF.

The genes are TRBV27 and TRBJ1-6, with 9 positions matching TRBD1. CDR3 length: 13 amino acids. Trimming took 5 bases from V and 8 from J; bases not matched to a gene: 1. The germline V gene encodes CDR1 MNHEY and CDR2 SMNVEV (reference sequence). CDR3 in amino acids: CASSGQGYSPLHF. DNA for the CDR3: TGTGCCAGCAGTGGACAGGGGTATTCACCCCTCCACTTT.

The V and J genes are TRBV4-1 and TRBJ2-1; 8 bases fit TRBD2. CDR1 and CDR2 from the germline V gene are MGHRA and YSYEKL. The CDR3 is 16 amino acids. Trimming took 1 base from V and 4 from J; bases not matched to a gene: 6. The CDR3 bases are TGCGCCAGCAGCCAAGCGAGCGGGGGCGTGTACAATGAGCAGTTCTTC. Encoded protein: CASSQASGGVYNEQFF.

The CDR3 spells CASSPTLSTQGNSNQPQHF. In nucleotides, the CDR3 is TGTGCCAGTAGTCCCACCTTATCCACACAGGGCAATAGCAATCAGCCCCAGCATTTT. The chain has TRBV19 and TRBJ1-5; a weak D match, TRBD1 (6 bases). The CDR3 is 19 residues long. Trimming took off 5 bases at V and 0 bases at J, with 23 bases between the two ends. Germline CDR1 reads LNHDA; CDR2 reads SQIVND (reference sequence).

This clone occurred a few times. The chain combines TRBV7-2 with TRBJ1-3; D is possibly TRBD1 (5 bases). Per germline, CDR1 SGHTA and CDR2 FQGNSA. This CDR3 has 14 residues. Trimming left V 1 base short and J 5 bases short, with 9 bases between. CDR3 DNA: TGTGCCAGCAGCTTAGACGGGGGTCGAAACACCATATATTTT. Translated: CASSLDGGRNTIYF. The complete variable domain, with remaining parts taken from reference TRBV7-2 and TRBJ1-3, reads GAGVSQSPSNKVTEKGKDVELRCDPISGHTALYWYRQSLGQGLEFLIYFQGNSAPDKSGLPSDRFSAERTGGSVSTLTIQRTQQEDSAVYLCASSLDGGRNTIYFGEGSWLTVV.

This chain uses TRBV21-1 with TRBJ1-5; TRBD1 is the table's D call and was not checked against the DNA. TRBV21-1 has pseudogene status. CDR3 length: 19 amino acids. The CDR3, as DNA: TGTGCCAGCAGCACCAAGGGACAGGAGACTTCGGTTCGCAATCAGCCCCAGCATTTT. Translating it yields CASSTKGQETSVRNQPQHF.

The rearrangement uses TRBV2 and TRBJ2-1, with 11 bases fitting TRBD1. The germline CDR1 and CDR2 sequences are SNHLY and FYNNEI. V shed 7 bases and J 8 bases; nucleotides not matched to a gene: 7. The CDR3 extends over 14 amino acids. The CDR3 bases are TGTGCCAGCAAGAGGGACAGGGGGAAGGATGAGCAGTTCTTC. Protein product: CASKRDRGKDEQFF. Filled out from reference TRBV2 and TRBJ2-1, the complete variable domain reads EPEVTQTPSHQVTQMGQEVILRCVPISNHLYFYWYRQILGQKVEFLVSFYNNEISEKSEIFDDQFSVERPDGSNFTLKIRSTKLEDSAMYFCASKRDRGKDEQFFGPGTRLTVL.

The chain employs TRBV3-1 (or the pseudogene TRBV3-2) and TRBJ1-2, with D possibly matching TRBD1 (5 bases). The CDR3 is 16 amino acids. V lost 1 base and J 1 base, leaving 13 bases between the germline ends. The germline gives CDR1 LGHDT, CDR2 YNNKEL (reference sequence). The CDR3 region has the DNA TGTGCCAGCAGCCAAGTCTTTGCGCAGGGTAACTATGGCTACACCTTC. Translated: CASSQVFAQGNYGYTF.

This rearrangement joins TRBV18 to TRBJ1-1; TRBD1 is a possible D gene (5 bases). The V and J ends lost 6 bases and 6 bases respectively, with 17 bases between them. The CDR3 totals 14 residues. Germline values: CDR1 KGHSH, CDR2 LQKENI. CDR3 protein: CASSSIRESAEAFF. As DNA, the CDR3 is TGTGCCAGCTCCTCCATCAGGGAATCCGCTGAAGCTTTCTTT.

This clone was detected once. The chain couples TRBV4-3 to TRBJ2-7; tentatively, D is TRBD1 (7 bases). The germline V gene encodes CDR1 LGHNA and CDR2 YSLEER. Trimming pared 0 bases from V and 3 bases from J, leaving 12 bases between. This CDR3 has 15 amino acids. CDR3: CASSQDHRGLYEQYF. The CDR3 DNA is TGCGCCAGCAGCCAAGATCACAGGGGACTCTACGAGCAGTACTTC.

CDR3 bases: TGTGCCAGCAGTAGGTATGGCGATGAAGCTTTCTTT. It translates to CASSRYGDEAFF. V and J are TRBV27 and TRBJ1-1; D unclear. Germline CDR1 is MNHEY and CDR2 is SMNVEV (reference sequence). V lost 5 bases and J lost 7, with 11 bases in between. CDR3 length: 12 residues.

V usage is TRBV5-1 and J usage is TRBJ2-1; D is unclear. This CDR3 comprises 15 residues. From germline, CDR1 is SGHRS and CDR2 YFSETQ. V lost 6 bases, J lost 2 bases, and 15 bases lay in between. In DNA, the CDR3 is TGCGCCAGCACCCCGATTGACAAGGCCTACAATGAGCAGTTCTTC. Its translation is CASTPIDKAYNEQFF.

The table lists this clone with a count of one. This rearrangement joins TRBV7-9 to TRBJ2-1; D not certain. Germline V gene data show CDR1 as SEHNR and CDR2 as FQNEAQ (reference sequence). The CDR3 contains 16 residues. V lost 1 base and J 0 bases, leaving 10 bases between the germline ends. The CDR3 region has the DNA TGTGCCAGCAGCTTAGGGCGCGGCAGCTCCTACAATGAGCAGTTCTTC. The encoded protein is CASSLGRGSSYNEQFF.